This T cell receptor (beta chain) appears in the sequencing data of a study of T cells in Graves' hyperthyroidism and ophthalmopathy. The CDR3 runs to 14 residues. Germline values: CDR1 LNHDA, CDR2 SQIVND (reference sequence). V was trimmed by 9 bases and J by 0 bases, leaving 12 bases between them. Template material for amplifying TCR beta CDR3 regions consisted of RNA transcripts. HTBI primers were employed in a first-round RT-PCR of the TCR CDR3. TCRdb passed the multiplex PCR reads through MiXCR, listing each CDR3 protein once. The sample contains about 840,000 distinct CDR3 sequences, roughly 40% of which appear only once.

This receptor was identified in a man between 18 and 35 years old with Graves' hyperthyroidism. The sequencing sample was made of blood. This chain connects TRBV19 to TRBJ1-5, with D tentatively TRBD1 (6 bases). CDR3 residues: CASRTAYSNQPQHF. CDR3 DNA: TGTGCCAGCCGGACAGCTTATAGCAATCAGCCCCAGCATTTT.